Listed below are T cell receptor beta chains from one sample, sequenced in a study of blood T cells in healthy people across ages. TCRdb reprocessed the 5' RACE reads via MiXCR and lists one record per CDR3 protein. This sample has 1.5 million or so distinct CDR3 sequences, with around two fifths found just once. The sequencing input was blood. The receptor source for this set is a woman aged 18-29 years in good health. The conserved cysteine and the conserved F or W are not part of the CDR3 here. Fields, in order: J gene, V gene, clone size, D gene, CDR3 protein. D genes are given only for firm matches. Size values are once, few and many counts, or a class for expanded clones, and some rows have none.

TRBJ1-6	TRBV6-1	few	TRBD1	ASIGRDRGRNSPLH
TRBJ1-2	TRBV2	few	-	ASSQEQSYGYT
-	TRBV18	-	-	ASSPLQGPYNEQY
TRBJ2-7	TRBV7-2	-	-	ASSLQGSRAPSYEQY
TRBJ2-7	TRBV3-1	few	-	ASSQGPRYEQY
TRBJ1-1	TRBV4-1	-	-	ASSQPGQNTEAF
TRBJ2-3	TRBV7-2	-	TRBD2	ASSLDQFSGRTDTQY
TRBJ2-3	TRBV18	-	TRBD2	ASLTTVLGGSSTDTQY
TRBJ2-7	TRBV20-1	few	-	SARVDYEQY
TRBJ2-7	TRBV10-3	-	-	AISEGSRSYEQY
-	TRBV20-1	-	TRBD2	SARETAGGRYEQY
TRBJ2-5	TRBV20-1	-	-	SASQKPTSEQY
TRBJ2-1	TRBV9	-	-	ASSVGGGEETQF
TRBJ2-3	TRBV7-9	-	-	ASSARSEADTQY
TRBJ1-2	TRBV28	-	TRBD1	AGRGGDSDTNYGYT
-	TRBV12-5	-	-	ASGYETQY
TRBJ1-3	TRBV9	-	-	ASSTRPSGNTIY
TRBJ2-3	TRBV3-1	few	-	ASSPLWADTQY